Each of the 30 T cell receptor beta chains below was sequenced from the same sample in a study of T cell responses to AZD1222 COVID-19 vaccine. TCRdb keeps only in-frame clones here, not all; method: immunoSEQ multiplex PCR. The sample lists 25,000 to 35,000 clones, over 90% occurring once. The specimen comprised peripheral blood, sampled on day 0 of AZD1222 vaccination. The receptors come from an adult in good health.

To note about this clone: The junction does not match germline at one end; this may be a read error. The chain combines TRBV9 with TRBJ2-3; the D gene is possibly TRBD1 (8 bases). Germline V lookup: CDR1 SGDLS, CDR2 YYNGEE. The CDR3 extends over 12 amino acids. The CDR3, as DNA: TGTGCCAGCAGCCGGGGGGACAGGCCCGCGCATTTT. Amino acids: CASSRGDRPAHF.

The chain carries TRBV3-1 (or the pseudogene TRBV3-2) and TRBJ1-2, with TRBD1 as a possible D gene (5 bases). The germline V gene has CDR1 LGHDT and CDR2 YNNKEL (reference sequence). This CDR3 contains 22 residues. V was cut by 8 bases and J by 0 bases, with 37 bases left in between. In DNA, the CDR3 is TGTGCCAGCCCCCGGCGGGACGACACGGCGACCGGCCCCATCCCGTCTAACTATGGCTACACCTTC. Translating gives CASPRRDDTATGPIPSNYGYTF.

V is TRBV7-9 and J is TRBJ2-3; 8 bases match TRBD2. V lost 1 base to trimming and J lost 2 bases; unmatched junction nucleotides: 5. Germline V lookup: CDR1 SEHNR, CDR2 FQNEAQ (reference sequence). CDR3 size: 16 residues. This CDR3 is CASSLGSGTITDTQYF. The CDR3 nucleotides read TGTGCCAGCAGCTTAGGTAGCGGGACTATCACAGATACGCAGTATTTT.

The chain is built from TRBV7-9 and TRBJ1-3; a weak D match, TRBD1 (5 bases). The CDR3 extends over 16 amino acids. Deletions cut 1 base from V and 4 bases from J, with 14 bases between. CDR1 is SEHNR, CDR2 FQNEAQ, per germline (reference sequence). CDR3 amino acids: CASSLGGRDPGNTIYF. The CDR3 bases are TGTGCCAGCAGCTTAGGGGGCAGGGACCCCGGAAACACCATATATTTT.

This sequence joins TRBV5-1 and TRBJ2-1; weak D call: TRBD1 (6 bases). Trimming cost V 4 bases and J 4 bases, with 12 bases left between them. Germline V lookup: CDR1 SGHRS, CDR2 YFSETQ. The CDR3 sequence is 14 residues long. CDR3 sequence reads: CASSRQGPYNEQFF. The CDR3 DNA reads TGCGCCAGCAGCCGTCAGGGGCCTTACAATGAGCAGTTCTTC.

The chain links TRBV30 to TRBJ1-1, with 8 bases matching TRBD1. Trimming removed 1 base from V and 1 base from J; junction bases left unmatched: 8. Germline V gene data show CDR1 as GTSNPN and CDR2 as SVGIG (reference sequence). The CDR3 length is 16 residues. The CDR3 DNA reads TGTGCCTGGAGTGCCCAGGGGGCTAAAGGGAACACTGAAGCTTTCTTT. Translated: CAWSAQGAKGNTEAFF.

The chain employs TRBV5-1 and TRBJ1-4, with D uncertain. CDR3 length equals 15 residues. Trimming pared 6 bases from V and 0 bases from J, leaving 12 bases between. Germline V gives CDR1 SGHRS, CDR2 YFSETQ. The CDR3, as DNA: TGCGCCAGCATCTTAAACGGTGCAACTAATGAAAAACTGTTTTTT. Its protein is CASILNGATNEKLFF. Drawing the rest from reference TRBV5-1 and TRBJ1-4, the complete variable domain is KAGVTQTPRYLIKTRGQQVTLSCSPISGHRSVSWYQQTPGQGLQFLFEYFSETQRNKGNFPGRFSGRQFSNSRSEMNVSTLELGDSALYLCASILNGATNEKLFFGSGTQLSVL.

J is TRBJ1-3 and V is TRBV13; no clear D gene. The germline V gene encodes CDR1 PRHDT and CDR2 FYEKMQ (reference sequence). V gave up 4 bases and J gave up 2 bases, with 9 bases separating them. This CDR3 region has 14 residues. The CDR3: CASSSPGAGNTIYF. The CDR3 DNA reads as TGTGCCAGCAGCTCGCCCGGAGCTGGAAACACCATATATTTT.

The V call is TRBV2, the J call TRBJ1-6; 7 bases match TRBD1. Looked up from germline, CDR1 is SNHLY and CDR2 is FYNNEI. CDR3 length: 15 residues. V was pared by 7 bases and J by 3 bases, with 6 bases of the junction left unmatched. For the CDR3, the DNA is TGTGCCAGCACTAACAGACAGGGCTATAATTCACCCCTCCACTTT. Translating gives CASTNRQGYNSPLHF.

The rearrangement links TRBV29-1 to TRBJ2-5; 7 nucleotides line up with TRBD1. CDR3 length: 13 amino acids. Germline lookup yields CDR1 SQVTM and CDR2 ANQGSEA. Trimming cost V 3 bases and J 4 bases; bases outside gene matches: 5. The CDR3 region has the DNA TGCAGCGTTGACGGGCGACAGGGAGAGACCCAGTACTTC. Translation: CSVDGRQGETQYF.

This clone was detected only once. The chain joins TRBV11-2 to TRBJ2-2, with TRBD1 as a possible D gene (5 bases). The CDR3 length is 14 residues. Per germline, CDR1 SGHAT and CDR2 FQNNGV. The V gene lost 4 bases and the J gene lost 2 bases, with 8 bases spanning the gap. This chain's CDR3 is CASSYGHNTGELFF. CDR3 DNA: TGTGCCAGCAGCTACGGACATAACACCGGGGAGCTGTTTTTT.

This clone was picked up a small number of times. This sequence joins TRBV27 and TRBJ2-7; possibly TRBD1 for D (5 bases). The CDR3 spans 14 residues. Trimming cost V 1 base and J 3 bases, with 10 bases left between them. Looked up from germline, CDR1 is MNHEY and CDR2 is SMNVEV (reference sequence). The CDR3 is CASSLFSGLYEQYF. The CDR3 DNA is TGTGCCAGCAGTTTATTCTCAGGGCTCTACGAGCAGTACTTC.

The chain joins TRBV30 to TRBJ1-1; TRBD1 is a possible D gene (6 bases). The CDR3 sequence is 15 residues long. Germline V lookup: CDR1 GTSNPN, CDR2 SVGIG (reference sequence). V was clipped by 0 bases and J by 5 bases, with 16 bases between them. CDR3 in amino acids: CAWSVGQGRGTEAFF. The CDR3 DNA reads TGTGCCTGGAGTGTAGGGCAGGGGCGAGGAACTGAAGCTTTCTTT.

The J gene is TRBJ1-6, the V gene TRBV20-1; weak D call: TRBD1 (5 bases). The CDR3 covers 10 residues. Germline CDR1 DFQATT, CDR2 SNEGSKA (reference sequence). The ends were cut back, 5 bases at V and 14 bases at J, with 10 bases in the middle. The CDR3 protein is CSAWDGTLHF. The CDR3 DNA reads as TGCAGTGCTTGGGACGGGACCCTCCACTTT.

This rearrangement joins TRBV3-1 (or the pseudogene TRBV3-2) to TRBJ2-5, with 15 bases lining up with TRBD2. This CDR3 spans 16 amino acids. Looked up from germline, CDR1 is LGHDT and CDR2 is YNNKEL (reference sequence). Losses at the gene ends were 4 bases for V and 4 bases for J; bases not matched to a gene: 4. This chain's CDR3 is CASSPRTSGGVETQYF. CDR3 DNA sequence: TGTGCCAGCAGCCCTCGGACTAGCGGGGGGGTAGAGACCCAGTACTTC.

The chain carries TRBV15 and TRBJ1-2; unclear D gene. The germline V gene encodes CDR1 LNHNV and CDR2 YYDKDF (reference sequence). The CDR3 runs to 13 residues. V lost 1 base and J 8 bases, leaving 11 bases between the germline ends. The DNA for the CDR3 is TGTGCCACCAGCAGAGCGGGTAAGGGAGGCTACACCTTC. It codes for CATSRAGKGGYTF.

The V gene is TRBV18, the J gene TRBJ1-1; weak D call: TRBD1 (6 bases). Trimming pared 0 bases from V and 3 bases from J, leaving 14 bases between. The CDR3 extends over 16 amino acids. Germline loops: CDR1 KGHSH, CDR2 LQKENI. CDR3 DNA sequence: TGTGCCAGCTCACCACCGAGGGGAGGGGGAGACACTGAAGCTTTCTTT. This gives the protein CASSPPRGGGDTEAFF. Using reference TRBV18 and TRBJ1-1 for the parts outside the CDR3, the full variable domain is NAGVMQNPRHLVRRRGQEARLRCSPMKGHSHVYWYRQLPEEGLKFMVYLQKENIIDESGMPKERFSAEFPKEGPSILRIQQVVRGDSAAYFCASSPPRGGGDTEAFFGQGTRLTVV.

The CDR3 region has the DNA TGTGCCAGCAGAACAGGGGGGCAGCCCCAGCATTTT. Its translation is CASRTGGQPQHF. The gene calls are TRBV12-3 or TRBV12-4 and TRBJ1-5, with 8 bases identical to TRBD1. V gave up 6 bases and J gave up 7 bases; unmatched junction bases: 2. This CDR3 is 12 amino acids long.

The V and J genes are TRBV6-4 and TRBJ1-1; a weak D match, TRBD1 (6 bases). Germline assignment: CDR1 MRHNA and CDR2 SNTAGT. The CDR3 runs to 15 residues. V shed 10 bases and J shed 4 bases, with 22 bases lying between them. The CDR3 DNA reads TGTGCCATCATCTCGAAGAGTGGGACATCCACTGAAGCTTTCTTT. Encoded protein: CAIISKSGTSTEAFF.

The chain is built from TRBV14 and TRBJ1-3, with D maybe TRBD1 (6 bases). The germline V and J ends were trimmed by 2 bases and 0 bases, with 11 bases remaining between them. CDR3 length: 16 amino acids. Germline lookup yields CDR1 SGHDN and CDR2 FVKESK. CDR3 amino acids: CASSQLGGRSGNTIYF. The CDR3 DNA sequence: TGTGCCAGCAGCCAATTGGGGGGCCGCTCTGGAAACACCATATATTTT.

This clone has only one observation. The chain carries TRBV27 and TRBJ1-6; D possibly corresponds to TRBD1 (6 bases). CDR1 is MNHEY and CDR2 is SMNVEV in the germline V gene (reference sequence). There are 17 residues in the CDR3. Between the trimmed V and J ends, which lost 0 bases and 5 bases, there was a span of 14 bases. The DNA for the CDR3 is TGTGCCAGCAGTTTATCGAGGGGGGGTGGAAATAATTCACCCCTCCACTTT. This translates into CASSLSRGGGNNSPLHF.

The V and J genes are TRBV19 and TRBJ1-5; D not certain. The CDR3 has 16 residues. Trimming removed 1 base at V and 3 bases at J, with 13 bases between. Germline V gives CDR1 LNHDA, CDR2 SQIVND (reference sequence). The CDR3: CASSIGVHRPNQPQHF. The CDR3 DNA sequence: TGTGCCAGTAGTATAGGTGTGCATCGTCCCAATCAGCCCCAGCATTTT.

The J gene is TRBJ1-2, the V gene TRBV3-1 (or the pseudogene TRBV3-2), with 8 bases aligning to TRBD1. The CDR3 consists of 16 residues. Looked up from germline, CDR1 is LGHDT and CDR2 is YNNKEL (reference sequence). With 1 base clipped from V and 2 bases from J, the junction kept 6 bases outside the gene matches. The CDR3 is CASSQGRQGLNYGYTF. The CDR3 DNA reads TGTGCCAGCAGCCAAGGGAGACAGGGGCTAAACTATGGCTACACCTTC.

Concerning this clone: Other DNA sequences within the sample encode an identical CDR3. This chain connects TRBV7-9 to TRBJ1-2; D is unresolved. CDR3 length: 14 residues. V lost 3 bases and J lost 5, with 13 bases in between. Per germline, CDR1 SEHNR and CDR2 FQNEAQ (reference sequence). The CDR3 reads CASSFFPQEYGYTF. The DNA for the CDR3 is TGTGCCAGCAGCTTTTTCCCCCAGGAGTATGGCTACACCTTC.

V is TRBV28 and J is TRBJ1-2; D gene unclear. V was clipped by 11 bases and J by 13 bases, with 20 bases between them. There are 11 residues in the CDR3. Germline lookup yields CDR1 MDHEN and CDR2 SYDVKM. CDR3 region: CAGSNLGSATF. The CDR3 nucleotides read TGTGCCGGTTCGAACCTGGGGTCGGCCACCTTC.

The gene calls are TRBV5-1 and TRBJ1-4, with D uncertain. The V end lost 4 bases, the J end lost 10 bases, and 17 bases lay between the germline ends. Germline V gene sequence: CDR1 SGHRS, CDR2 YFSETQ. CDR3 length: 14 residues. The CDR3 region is CASSPVDVRGKLFF. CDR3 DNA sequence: TGCGCCAGCAGCCCGGTTGATGTTCGGGGAAAACTGTTTTTT.

The CDR3 DNA is TGTGCCATCAGTGAGGGGACACTTCCGGGTGGCTACACCTTC. This sequence encodes CAISEGTLPGGYTF. The J gene is TRBJ1-2, the V gene TRBV10-3, with D possibly TRBD1 on 6 matching bases. V gave up 2 bases and J gave up 7 bases, with 14 bases separating them. Germline CDR1 and CDR2: ENHRY and SYGVKD. The CDR3 runs to 14 residues.

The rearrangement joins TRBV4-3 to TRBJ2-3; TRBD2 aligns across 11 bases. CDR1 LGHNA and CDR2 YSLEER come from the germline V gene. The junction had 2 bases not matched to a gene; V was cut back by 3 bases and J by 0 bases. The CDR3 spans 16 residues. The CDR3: CASSQGLAASTDTQYF. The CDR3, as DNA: TGCGCCAGCAGCCAGGGACTAGCGGCGAGCACAGATACGCAGTATTTT.

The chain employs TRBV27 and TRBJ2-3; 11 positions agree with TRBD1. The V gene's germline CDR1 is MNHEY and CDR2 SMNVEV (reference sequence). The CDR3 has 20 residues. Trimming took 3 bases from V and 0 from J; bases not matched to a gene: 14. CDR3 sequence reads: CASSFNPGQGGLRSTDTQYF. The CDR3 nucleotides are TGTGCCAGCAGTTTTAATCCGGGACAGGGGGGACTCCGTAGCACAGATACGCAGTATTTT.

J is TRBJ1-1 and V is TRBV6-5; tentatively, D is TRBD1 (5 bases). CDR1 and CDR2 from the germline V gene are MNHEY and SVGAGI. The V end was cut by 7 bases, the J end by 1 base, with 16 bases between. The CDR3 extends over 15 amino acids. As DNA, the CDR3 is TGTGCCAGCATTCACCATCGACAGACGAACACTGAAGCTTTCTTT. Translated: CASIHHRQTNTEAFF.